These 19 T cell receptor beta chains came from one sample sequenced in a study of T cells in Graves' hyperthyroidism and ophthalmopathy. TCR beta CDR3 regions were amplified from RNA transcripts. TCR CDR3 underwent first-round RT-PCR with the HTBI primer set. TCRdb redid the calling of the multiplex PCR reads with MiXCR, one entry per CDR3 protein. The data show around 700,000 distinct CDR3 sequences, with approximately 19% seen just once and 15% to 20% held by the top ten. Input material: blood. The receptors originated from a woman aged 50 to 60 with Graves' hyperthyroidism that later progressed to Graves' ophthalmopathy.

The chain is built from TRBV12-5 and TRBJ1-6, with 9 bases aligning to TRBD1. The ends lost 7 bases at V and 8 bases at J; junction bases unmatched: 12. This CDR3 has 16 amino acids. CDR1 and CDR2 (germline): LGHNT, FRNRAP. This CDR3 reads CASVFFWGQGHSPLHF. DNA of the CDR3: TGTGCTAGTGTTTTCTTTTGGGGACAGGGCCATTCACCCCTCCACTTT.

In its sample, this clonotype was seen a few times. The rearrangement links TRBV5-4 to TRBJ1-1; 10 positions agree with TRBD1. This CDR3 is 15 amino acids long. CDR1 SGHNT and CDR2 YYREEE come from the germline V gene (reference sequence). Germline trimming cut 6 bases from V and 4 bases from J; bases unmatched to any gene: 9. CDR3 region: CASNDRGLGSTEAFF. The CDR3 nucleotides read TGTGCCAGCAACGACAGGGGGCTAGGGAGCACTGAAGCTTTCTTT.

V usage is TRBV5-1 and J usage is TRBJ1-2; 7 bases fit TRBD1. This CDR3 is 17 amino acids long. The V gene end was trimmed by 2 bases and the J gene end by 7 bases; junction bases not matched to a gene: 17. Germline values: CDR1 SGHRS, CDR2 YFSETQ. The chain's CDR3 is CASSLPQGNRLGSGYTF. CDR3 DNA sequence: TGCGCCAGCAGCTTACCACAGGGGAATCGGCTCGGATCTGGCTACACCTTC.

This clonotype was detected ten times or more. The CDR3 protein is CASSQVGQGTDTQYF. CDR3 nucleotides: TGTGCCAGCAGCCAAGTTGGACAAGGGACAGATACGCAGTATTTT. V gene TRBV3-1 combines with J gene TRBJ2-3, with a possible D match to TRBD1 (5 bases). CDR1 LGHDT and CDR2 YNNKEL come from the germline V gene (reference sequence). V was trimmed by 1 base and J by 3 bases, leaving 11 bases between them. This CDR3 region has 15 residues.

This clonotype has at least ten counts. The rearrangement uses TRBV9 and TRBJ1-6, with D perhaps TRBD1 (5 bases). The CDR3 runs 15 residues. Germline V gene lookup returns CDR1 SGDLS and CDR2 YYNGEE. Between the trimmed V and J ends, which lost 0 bases and 4 bases, there was a span of 8 bases. This CDR3 reads CASSVVGAYNSPLHF. In DNA form, the CDR3 reads TGTGCCAGCAGCGTAGTCGGGGCATATAATTCACCCCTCCACTTT. Drawing the rest from reference TRBV9 and TRBJ1-6, the complete variable domain is DSGVTQTPKHLITATGQRVTLRCSPRSGDLSVYWYQQSLDQGLQFLIQYYNGEERAKGNILERFSAQQFPDLHSELNLSSLELGDSALYFCASSVVGAYNSPLHFGNGTRLTVT.

The CDR3: CASSASLGVSYNEQFF. The CDR3 DNA sequence: TGCGCCAGCAGCGCCTCGTTAGGGGTCTCCTACAATGAGCAGTTCTTC. The chain has TRBV5-1 and TRBJ2-1; weak D call: TRBD1 (5 bases). The V gene's germline CDR1 is SGHRS and CDR2 YFSETQ. Trimming removed 4 bases at V and 0 bases at J, with 14 bases between. The CDR3 runs 16 residues.

This clonotype showed up many times. The V call is TRBV7-9, the J call TRBJ1-1; no definite D call. The CDR3 sequence is 15 residues long. The V gene's germline CDR1 is SEHNR and CDR2 FQNEAQ (reference sequence). V was clipped by 4 bases and J by 3 bases, with 15 bases between them. CDR3 loop: CASSSAGSGDTEAFF. The CDR3, as DNA: TGTGCCAGCAGCTCCGCGGGGTCTGGGGACACTGAAGCTTTCTTT.

There are a few counts of this clonotype. V and J are TRBV20-1 and TRBJ1-1; D might be TRBD1 (6 bases). The CDR3 runs to 15 residues. Germline-derived CDR1 and CDR2 are DFQATT and SNEGSKA (reference sequence). The germline V and J ends were trimmed by 5 bases and 6 bases, with 22 bases remaining between them. The CDR3 loop is CSAWGGSQGRPEAFF. CDR3 DNA sequence: TGCAGTGCTTGGGGGGGGAGCCAGGGGCGCCCTGAAGCTTTCTTT.

At least ten counts were recorded for this clonotype. The rearrangement joins TRBV30 to TRBJ1-5; the D is unclear. V was trimmed by 0 bases and J by 0 bases, leaving 6 bases between them. The CDR3 spans 14 residues. In germline, CDR1 is GTSNPN, CDR2 SVGIG (reference sequence). The CDR3 bases are TGTGCCTGGAGTGTGGGTCCTAGCAATCAGCCCCAGCATTTT. This encodes CAWSVGPSNQPQHF.

This clonotype was observed a few times. J is TRBJ1-2 and V is TRBV3-1; weak D call: TRBD1 (5 bases). This CDR3 region has 14 residues. V gave up 4 bases and J gave up 3 bases, with 12 bases separating them. Germline values: CDR1 LGHDT, CDR2 YNNKEL (reference sequence). CDR3 residues: CASSPMARDYGYTF. The DNA for the CDR3 is TGTGCCAGCAGCCCCATGGCCAGGGACTATGGCTACACCTTC. Filled out from reference TRBV3-1 and TRBJ1-2, the complete variable domain reads DTAVSQTPKYLVTQMGNDKSIKCEQNLGHDTMYWYKQDSKKFLKIMFSYNNKELIINETVPNRFSPKSPDKAHLNLHINSLELGDSAVYFCASSPMARDYGYTFGSGTRLTVV.

This clonotype was counted many times. The J gene is TRBJ2-2, the V gene TRBV19, with 8 positions matching TRBD2. This CDR3 is 16 amino acids long. Germline V lookup: CDR1 LNHDA, CDR2 SQIVND (reference sequence). With 5 bases clipped from V and 1 base from J, the junction kept 6 bases outside the gene matches. CDR3 coding DNA: TGTGCCAGTAGTTCCCTCGCGGGGGGGAACACCGGGGAGCTGTTTTTT. Amino acids: CASSSLAGGNTGELFF. The full variable domain, rest sourced from reference TRBV19 and TRBJ2-2, is DGGITQSPKYLFRKEGQNVTLSCEQNLNHDAMYWYRQDPGQGLRLIYYSQIVNDFQKGDIAEGYSVSREKKESFPLTVTSAQKNPTAFYLCASSSLAGGNTGELFFGEGSRLTVL.

The V call is TRBV12-5, the J call TRBJ2-5; D is undetermined. V dropped 5 bases and J dropped 5 bases, with 18 bases sitting between them. The germline V gene encodes CDR1 LGHNT and CDR2 FRNRAP. This CDR3 spans 15 amino acids. The CDR3 reads CASGAPEKLGETQYF. The DNA of the CDR3 is TGTGCTAGTGGTGCCCCCGAGAAGCTCGGGGAGACCCAGTACTTC.

The gene calls are TRBV27 and TRBJ2-1; D may be TRBD2 (5 bases). The V end lost 8 bases, the J end lost 10 bases, and 18 bases lay between the germline ends. CDR1 MNHEY and CDR2 SMNVEV come from the germline V gene (reference sequence). This CDR3 contains 13 residues. CDR3 DNA: TGTGCCAGCGCACTCTATCGAGGCGGGGAGCAGTTCTTC. Translating gives CASALYRGGEQFF.

Ten or more counts support this clonotype. The chain has TRBV19 and TRBJ2-2, with 10 bases aligning to TRBD2. CDR1 is LNHDA, CDR2 SQIVND, per germline (reference sequence). This CDR3 is 14 amino acids long. V shed 4 bases, J shed 5 bases, and the junction held 1 base outside the gene matches. CDR3 bases: TGTGCCAGTAGTACTAGCGGGGGTACCGGGGAGCTGTTTTTT. It encodes CASSTSGGTGELFF.

This clonotype has just a few counts. This chain connects TRBV20-1 to TRBJ2-6, with D possibly TRBD1 on 5 matching bases. CDR3 length: 14 amino acids. Trimming cost V 5 bases and J 4 bases, with 12 bases left between them. Germline-derived CDR1 and CDR2 are DFQATT and SNEGSKA (reference sequence). The CDR3 loop reads CSAPARAGANVLTF. DNA for the CDR3: TGCAGTGCTCCCGCCAGGGCAGGGGCCAACGTCCTGACTTTC.

At least ten counts were recorded for this clonotype. The chain employs TRBV30 and TRBJ1-1; D is uncertain. Germline CDR1 is GTSNPN and CDR2 is SVGIG (reference sequence). Trimming pared 0 bases from V and 7 bases from J, leaving 21 bases between. CDR3 length: 16 residues. The DNA for the CDR3 is TGTGCCTGGAGTGTAAGGAGGTCAGTAAGGACGGTTGAAGCTTTCTTT. This sequence encodes CAWSVRRSVRTVEAFF.

To note about this clonotype: The conserved closing phenylalanine or tryptophan is absent in this CDR3, likely reflecting a read error. The chain's CDR3 is CASSYEGVTDTQYL. CDR3 sequence (DNA): TGTGCCAGCAGTTACGAGGGGGTCACAGATACGCAGTATCTT. V gene TRBV6-5 combines with J gene TRBJ2-3; D possibly corresponds to TRBD1 (6 bases). Deletions cut 2 bases from V and 2 bases from J, with 8 bases between. The CDR3 has 14 residues. Looked up from germline, CDR1 is MNHEY and CDR2 is SVGAGI.

Ten or more counts support this clonotype. The chain carries TRBV27 and TRBJ2-5; D call uncertain. Germline V gene data show CDR1 as MNHEY and CDR2 as SMNVEV (reference sequence). Trimming removed 6 bases from V and 2 bases from J, with 10 bases in between. CDR3 length equals 13 residues. The CDR3 is CASSPLVQETQYF. Written as DNA, the CDR3 is TGTGCCAGCAGCCCCCTCGTACAAGAGACCCAGTACTTC.

Many counts were recorded for this clonotype. The chain couples TRBV5-1 to TRBJ2-5; D remains ambiguous. Per the germline V gene, CDR1 is SGHRS and CDR2 is YFSETQ. The CDR3 is made up of 12 amino acids. V was cut by 2 bases and J by 0 bases, with 2 bases left in between. The CDR3 spells CASSFNQETQYF. The CDR3, as DNA: TGCGCCAGCAGCTTCAACCAAGAGACCCAGTACTTC.